One TCR beta chain is described in this entry. A much larger clone differs from this one at a single base, so this may be a read error. V was pared by 4 bases and J by 5 bases, with 7 bases of the junction left unmatched. Germline CDR1 is SGHRS and CDR2 is YFSETQ. The CDR3 covers 16 residues. The data originate from a study of blood T cells in healthy people across ages. Then a second PCR, running roughly 7 to 12 cycles, was carried out with a sample-barcoded 5' primer and a J-beta primer mix. One entry per CDR3 protein, called by TCRdb with MiXCR from the 5' RACE reads. This sample has 1,800,000 or so distinct CDR3 sequences, with roughly 43% found just once.

V and J are TRBV5-1 and TRBJ2-3, with TRBD2 matching 13 bases. This TCR derives from a human donor in good health. The sequencing input was blood. CDR3 loop: CASSRGLAGYIDTQYF. The CDR3 nucleotides are TGCGCCAGCAGCCGGGGACTAGCGGGGTACATAGATACGCAGTATTTT. Combining the CDR3 with reference TRBV5-1 and TRBJ2-3 gives the whole variable domain KAGVTQTPRYLIKTRGQQVTLSCSPISGHRSVSWYQQTPGQGLQFLFEYFSETQRNKGNFPGRFSGRQFSNSRSEMNVSTLELGDSALYLCASSRGLAGYIDTQYFGPGTRLTVL.